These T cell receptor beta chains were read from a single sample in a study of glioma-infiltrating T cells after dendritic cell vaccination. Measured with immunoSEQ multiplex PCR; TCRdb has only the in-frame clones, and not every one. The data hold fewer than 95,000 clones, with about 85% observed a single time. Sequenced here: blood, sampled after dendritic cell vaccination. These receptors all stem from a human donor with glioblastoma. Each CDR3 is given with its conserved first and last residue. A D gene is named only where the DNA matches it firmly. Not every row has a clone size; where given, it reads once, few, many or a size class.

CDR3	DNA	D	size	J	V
CASTRGIEAFF	TGTGCCAGCACTAGGGGGATTGAAGCTTTCTTT	-	-	TRBJ1-1	TRBV28
CASSLGGQGPYEQYF	TGTGCCAGCAGTCTAGGGGGACAGGGTCCATACGAGCAGTACTTC	TRBD1	-	TRBJ2-7	TRBV7-2
CATRTGRIWYEQYF	TGTGCCACCCGGACAGGGAGGATCTGGTACGAGCAGTACTTC	TRBD1	few	TRBJ2-7	TRBV27
CASSPRDRANYGYTF	TGTGCCAGCAGCCCCCGGGACAGAGCTAACTATGGCTACACCTTC	TRBD1	-	TRBJ1-2	TRBV7-9
CASSDGVGQPQHF	TGTGCCAGCAGTGACGGGGTTGGTCAGCCCCAGCATTTT	-	-	TRBJ1-5	TRBV25-1
CASSPVRDSPGTDTQYF	TGTGCCAGCTCACCCGTCCGGGACAGCCCAGGGACAGATACGCAGTATTTT	TRBD1	-	TRBJ2-3	TRBV18
CASSPRTLTDTQYF	TGTGCCAGCAGTCCTCGGACACTTACAGATACGCAGTATTTT	-	-	TRBJ2-3	TRBV27
CATKRPPGDEAFF	TGTGCCACCAAGAGACCACCGGGAGATGAAGCTTTCTTT	-	-	TRBJ1-1	TRBV15
CASRGADRAPYEQYF	TGTGCCAGCAGAGGCGCCGACAGAGCTCCCTACGAGCAGTACTTC	-	-	TRBJ2-7	TRBV2
CASSPRAGAGGLGETQYF	TGTGCCAGCAGCCCTAGGGCGGGGGCCGGGGGGTTGGGAGAGACCCAGTACTTC	-	-	TRBJ2-5	TRBV7-8
CASSWDRWGPYEQYF	TGTGCCAGCTCCTGGGACAGGTGGGGGCCCTACGAGCAGTACTTC	TRBD1	-	TRBJ2-7	TRBV18
CASRPWGVDTDTQYF	TGTGCCAGCCGTCCCTGGGGGGTGGACACAGATACGCAGTATTTT	-	-	TRBJ2-3	TRBV2
CASRNSLLSDNEQFF	TGTGCCAGCAGGAACAGCCTACTCTCTGACAATGAGCAGTTCTTC	-	-	TRBJ2-1	TRBV2
CASSPGTGEETQYF	TGTGCCAGCAGCCCCGGAACAGGGGAAGAGACCCAGTACTTC	TRBD1	-	TRBJ2-5	TRBV9
CASSLVAGGRGYGYTF	TGCGCCAGCAGCTTGGTGGCAGGGGGCAGGGGCTATGGCTACACCTTC	TRBD1	-	TRBJ1-2	TRBV5-1
CASSLDGARVYGYTF	TGTGCCAGCAGCTTGGATGGTGCCAGGGTCTATGGCTACACCTTC	-	few	TRBJ1-2	TRBV5-4
CAWSAGRAGVTGTQYF	TGTGCCTGGAGTGCCGGAAGGGCGGGGGTCACTGGTACGCAGTATTTT	TRBD2	-	TRBJ2-3	TRBV30
CASSTDRQLNTGELFF	TGTGCCAGTAGTACCGATCGACAGCTGAACACCGGGGAGCTGTTTTTT	-	-	TRBJ2-2	TRBV19
CASRARGSTDTQYF	TGTGCCAGCAGGGCGCGGGGATCCACAGATACGCAGTATTTT	-	-	TRBJ2-3	TRBV7-2
CASSIGTVWSNEQFF	TGTGCCAGTAGTATCGGGACAGTGTGGAGCAATGAGCAGTTCTTC	TRBD1	-	TRBJ2-1	TRBV19
CASSLSTFVQGTEAFF	TGTGCCAGCAGTTTGTCAACATTTGTACAGGGCACTGAAGCTTTCTTT	-	once	TRBJ1-1	TRBV27
CASSYRDSHEQYF	TGTGCCAGCAGTTACCGAGACAGCCACGAGCAGTACTTC	-	-	TRBJ2-7	TRBV6-5
CASSPTRQGGNTIYF	TGTGCCAGCTCACCCACGAGACAGGGCGGAAACACCATATATTTT	TRBD1	-	TRBJ1-3	TRBV18
CASSKMAGRNEKLFF	TGTGCCAGTAGTAAAATGGCAGGCCGTAATGAAAAACTGTTTTTT	-	-	TRBJ1-4	TRBV19
CASRDSNQETQYF	TGTGCCAGCAGGGACAGCAACCAAGAGACCCAGTACTTC	-	-	TRBJ2-5	TRBV2
CASSDSRGQGLHTQYF	TGTGCCAGCAGTGACTCGAGAGGACAGGGGTTACATACGCAGTATTTT	TRBD1	-	TRBJ2-3	TRBV6-4
CASSGQNYGYTF	TGTGCCAGCAGTGGTCAGAACTATGGCTACACCTTC	-	-	TRBJ1-2	TRBV2
CASRPWDRVYEQFF	TGTGCCAGCCGCCCCTGGGACAGGGTATATGAGCAGTTCTTC	TRBD1	-	TRBJ2-1	TRBV7-7
CASSWAGTGNQPQHF	TGTGCCAGCAGTTGGGCCGGGACAGGGAATCAGCCCCAGCATTTT	TRBD1	once	TRBJ1-5	TRBV28
CASSWAGAHSNTEAFF	TGCGCCAGCAGCTGGGCAGGGGCTCACTCGAACACTGAAGCTTTCTTT	-	-	TRBJ1-1	TRBV5-1
CASSLDGGRTEAFF	TGCGCCAGCAGCTTGGATGGGGGGAGGACTGAAGCTTTCTTT	-	-	TRBJ1-1	TRBV5-1
CASSLGDRGRDNEQFF	TGTGCCAGCAGCTTAGGGGACAGGGGGCGGGACAATGAGCAGTTCTTC	TRBD1	-	TRBJ2-1	TRBV13
CASSELAGGYNEQFF	TGTGCCAGCAGTGAACTAGCGGGAGGGTACAATGAGCAGTTCTTC	TRBD2	-	TRBJ2-1	TRBV6-1
CASRGGRGTQETQYF	TGTGCCAGCAGGGGGGGTAGGGGAACACAAGAGACCCAGTACTTC	-	-	TRBJ2-5	TRBV6-6
CASSEAGFYEQYF	TGTGCCAGCAGTGAGGCGGGGTTTTACGAGCAGTACTTC	-	-	TRBJ2-7	TRBV2